This passage covers 8 T cell receptor beta chains from one sample sequenced in a study of beta chain features in type 1 diabetes. Sequenced material consisted of expressed TCRB transcripts (all of the isolated RNA was reverse transcribed). Measured with immunoSEQ multiplex PCR; TCRdb has only the in-frame clones, and not every one. The table has about 140,000 clones, 9% to 10% seen once. The sequenced sample was central memory CD4+ T cells from blood. The receptor source for this set is a middle-aged woman in good health.

The chain combines TRBV5-1 with TRBJ1-2, with 8 bases aligning to TRBD1. Germline V gene sequence: CDR1 SGHRS, CDR2 YFSETQ. Unmatched junction bases numbered 6, after V lost 0 bases and J lost 5 bases. The CDR3 sequence is 15 residues long. The chain's CDR3 is CASSLGDRGTYGYTF. CDR3 DNA sequence: TGCGCCAGCAGCTTGGGTGACAGGGGAACTTATGGCTACACCTTC. The whole variable domain, remainder taken from reference TRBV5-1 and TRBJ1-2, is KAGVTQTPRYLIKTRGQQVTLSCSPISGHRSVSWYQQTPGQGLQFLFEYFSETQRNKGNFPGRFSGRQFSNSRSEMNVSTLELGDSALYLCASSLGDRGTYGYTFGSGTRLTVV.

The chain employs TRBV6-5 and TRBJ1-1; 7 bases agree with TRBD1. Germline CDR1 and CDR2: MNHEY and SVGAGI. This CDR3 contains 13 residues. The J segment lost 2 bases and the V segment lost 10 bases, leaving 7 bases of the junction unmatched. This CDR3 reads CATHRGGNTEAFF. The DNA for the CDR3 is TGTGCCACTCACCGAGGGGGCAACACTGAAGCTTTCTTT.

This clone came up a few times. The chain carries TRBV6-5 and TRBJ2-7; 7 nucleotides agree with TRBD2. After removal of 10 bases from V and 2 bases from J, the junction contained 8 bases not matched to a gene. Germline CDR1 reads MNHEY; CDR2 reads SVGAGI. The CDR3 has 13 residues. In DNA form, the CDR3 reads TGTGCCACCTTAGGCGGGGGAGCCTACGAGCAGTACTTC. The encoded protein is CATLGGGAYEQYF.

This sequence joins TRBV7-8 and TRBJ2-2; maybe TRBD1 (6 bases). CDR1 and CDR2 (germline): SGHVS, FQNEAQ. The CDR3 runs 16 residues. V was trimmed by 5 bases and J by 2 bases, leaving 15 bases between them. CDR3 DNA: TGTGCCAGCAGCCTCAGAAGGACAGAAAACACCGGGGAGCTGTTTTTT. Its translation is CASSLRRTENTGELFF.

This clone was detected ten times or more. This sequence joins TRBV5-1 and TRBJ2-7, with 9 bases identical to TRBD1. Germline loops: CDR1 SGHRS, CDR2 YFSETQ. CDR3 length: 15 residues. Trimming removed 5 bases from V and 3 bases from J; junction bases left unmatched: 9. The CDR3 is CASSLSTGGIYEQYF. The CDR3 bases are TGCGCCAGCAGTTTGTCGACAGGGGGGATCTACGAGCAGTACTTC.

J is TRBJ2-1 and V is TRBV12-5; the match to TRBD1 covers 11 bases. After removal of 4 bases from V and 8 bases from J, the junction contained 1 base not matched to a gene. The germline V gene has CDR1 LGHNT and CDR2 FRNRAP. CDR3 size: 13 residues. CDR3 in amino acids: CASGWDRGDEQFF. The CDR3 DNA reads as TGTGCTAGTGGTTGGGACAGGGGGGATGAGCAGTTCTTC.

This sequence joins TRBV18 and TRBJ2-5, with TRBD2 matching over 7 bases. Germline CDR1 KGHSH, CDR2 LQKENI. J was trimmed by 1 base and V by 3 bases; bases with no gene match: 2. This CDR3 has 14 amino acids. The CDR3 sequence: CASSPGRGQETQYF. The CDR3 DNA is TGTGCCAGCTCACCTGGGAGGGGCCAAGAGACCCAGTACTTC.

The V and J genes are TRBV2 and TRBJ2-3; D may be TRBD2 (6 bases). CDR3 length equals 11 residues. From germline, CDR1 is SNHLY and CDR2 FYNNEI. Trimming shortened V by 6 bases and J by 9 bases, and 10 bases separated the two germline ends. CDR3 nucleotide sequence: TGTGCCAGCAGGGGAGGAGTCACGCAGTATTTT. It translates to CASRGGVTQYF.